Shown below are 23 T cell receptor beta chains from a single sample sequenced in a study of T-cell memory formation after mild COVID-19. One entry per CDR3 protein, called by TCRdb with MiXCR from the 5' RACE reads. The sample records over 130,000 distinct CDR3 sequences, around 15% being singletons. The sample taken for sequencing was PBMCs or a T cell subset sorted from them (not recorded which). The receptors originated from an adult woman who had mild COVID-19 (a few samples of this study predate the infection). Cell type and time point are not known.

The chain employs TRBV24-1 and TRBJ2-7; D ambiguous. CDR1 is KGHDR, CDR2 SFDVKD, per germline. V was shortened by 2 bases and J by 7 bases, with 5 bases between the two germline ends. The CDR3 contains 11 residues. CDR3 in DNA: TGTGCCACCAGTGATTCTGCTGAGCAGTACTTC. Translation: CATSDSAEQYF.

This sequence joins TRBV7-2 and TRBJ2-5, with TRBD2 as a possible D gene (6 bases). The CDR3 is 13 amino acids. V lost 4 bases and J lost 4, with 10 bases in between. The germline gives CDR1 SGHTA, CDR2 FQGNSA. In nucleotides, the CDR3 is TGTGCCAGCAGCTCCGTCGGGAGAGAGACCCAGTACTTC. Protein sequence: CASSSVGRETQYF.

The chain combines TRBV21-1 with TRBJ2-7; TRBD1, the D gene given by the table, was not confirmed from the DNA. TRBV21-1 is a listed pseudogene. The CDR3 is made up of 13 amino acids. The DNA for the CDR3 is TGTGCCAGCAACCTGTGGACTCCCTACGAGCAGTACTTC. This codes for CASNLWTPYEQYF.

This clonotype was counted a few times. The V call is TRBV18, the J call TRBJ2-1; D possibly corresponds to TRBD2 (5 bases). The CDR3 covers 14 residues. Germline V lookup: CDR1 KGHSH, CDR2 LQKENI. The V gene lost 2 bases and the J gene lost 1 base, with 6 bases spanning the gap. The CDR3 is CASSPWESYNEQFF. The CDR3 DNA follows: TGTGCCAGCTCACCATGGGAGTCCTACAATGAGCAGTTCTTC.

This chain connects TRBV20-1 to TRBJ1-1; TRBD1 might be the D (6 bases). The CDR3 runs to 12 residues. V was pared by 5 bases and J by 4 bases, with 11 bases between. Germline V gives CDR1 DFQATT, CDR2 SNEGSKA (reference sequence). The CDR3 region has the DNA TGCAGTGCTTTACAGGGTTCCACTGAAGCTTTCTTT. Translation: CSALQGSTEAFF.

The rearrangement uses TRBV6-2 or TRBV6-3 and TRBJ2-7; the D gene is possibly TRBD1 (6 bases). The CDR3 contains 13 residues. CDR1 and CDR2 (germline): MNHEY, SVGEGT. The V end lost 5 bases, the J end lost 3 bases, and 11 bases lay between the germline ends. The CDR3 nucleotides are TGTGCCAGCAGTCGGGCAGGGGACTACGAGCAGTACTTC. Encoded protein: CASSRAGDYEQYF.

This clonotype was seen repeatedly, ten times or more. The J gene is TRBJ2-5, the V gene TRBV15; 10 bases line up with TRBD2. The CDR3 has 15 residues. From germline, CDR1 is LNHNV and CDR2 YYDKDF (reference sequence). The ends lost 3 bases at V and 5 bases at J; junction bases unmatched: 6. The CDR3 DNA is TGTGCCACCAGCAGGTCTAGCGGGGGCTCTGAGACCCAGTACTTC. Protein: CATSRSSGGSETQYF.

The chain uses TRBV10-3 and TRBJ2-7; TRBD2 agrees at 11 bases. Trimming cost V 3 bases and J 5 bases; bases outside gene matches: 3. The CDR3 runs 14 residues. The germline CDR1 and CDR2 sequences are ENHRY and SYGVKD. The CDR3 DNA reads as TGTGCCATCAGTGACAATAGCGGGAGGGACGAGCAGTACTTC. This translates into CAISDNSGRDEQYF.

This clonotype came up a few times. The chain couples TRBV23-1 to TRBJ2-2; D is possibly TRBD1 (5 bases). TRBV23-1 is placed among ORFs of uncertain function. The CDR3 consists of 16 residues. V was pared by 7 bases and J by 6 bases, with 21 bases between. Here the CDR3 reads CASIRRGPRASGELFF. The CDR3 DNA follows: TGCGCCAGCATCCGAAGGGGTCCTCGGGCCTCCGGGGAGCTGTTTTTT.

This clonotype has a handful of counts. The chain is built from TRBV7-9 and TRBJ1-1; D gene unclear. The germline V and J ends were trimmed by 1 base and 3 bases, with 3 bases remaining between them. Per germline, CDR1 SEHNR and CDR2 FQNEAQ (reference sequence). The length of the CDR3 is 12 residues. The CDR3 DNA reads as TGTGCCAGCAGCTTAGAGGACACTGAAGCTTTCTTT. Its protein product is CASSLEDTEAFF.

The CDR3 DNA follows: TGTGCCACCAGCAGACGCCCCCCTAGCTGGGACGGGAACACTGAAGCTTTCTTT. Translation gives CATSRRPPSWDGNTEAFF. This chain links TRBV15 with TRBJ1-1; D might be TRBD1 (5 bases). With 2 bases removed from V and 1 base from J, the gap between germline ends came to 20 bases. Germline loops: CDR1 LNHNV, CDR2 YYDKDF (reference sequence). The CDR3 spans 18 residues.

This chain connects TRBV4-1 to TRBJ2-2; 12 nucleotides align to TRBD2. CDR1 and CDR2 (germline): MGHRA, YSYEKL. The CDR3 runs to 15 residues. The V and J ends lost 4 bases and 5 bases, in that order; junction bases with no gene match: 2. DNA of the CDR3: TGCGCCAGCAGCCCTGGGACTAGCGGGACCGGGGAGCTGTTTTTT. It encodes CASSPGTSGTGELFF.

This chain connects TRBV7-9 to TRBJ1-5, with D possibly being TRBD1 (6 bases). The germline gives CDR1 SEHNR, CDR2 FQNEAQ (reference sequence). The CDR3 has 14 residues. V was cut by 4 bases and J by 4 bases, with 11 bases left in between. For the CDR3, the DNA is TGTGCCAGCAGCTGGGGGGGGCGTAATCAGCCCCAGCATTTT. Translating it yields CASSWGGRNQPQHF.

This clonotype appeared a few times. V is TRBV18 and J is TRBJ2-1; D is ambiguous. Trimming pared 4 bases from V and 1 base from J, leaving 8 bases between. The CDR3 length is 14 residues. CDR1 and CDR2 (germline): KGHSH, LQKENI. Written as DNA, the CDR3 is TGTGCCAGCTCACTTCAGGTGTCCTACAATGAGCAGTTCTTC. Residues: CASSLQVSYNEQFF.

This clonotype occurred many times. The chain is built from TRBV20-1 and TRBJ2-7, with D tentatively TRBD2 (6 bases). V was cut by 5 bases and J by 6 bases, with 23 bases left in between. CDR1 and CDR2 from the germline V gene are DFQATT and SNEGSKA (reference sequence). The length of the CDR3 is 15 residues. The CDR3: CSALAGGQAHGEQYF. The CDR3, as DNA: TGCAGTGCTCTCGCCGGAGGGCAGGCTCACGGCGAGCAGTACTTC.

This chain uses TRBV18 with TRBJ2-7; 10 bases map to TRBD2. After removal of 1 base from V and 0 bases from J, the junction contained 6 bases not matched to a gene. Germline assignment: CDR1 KGHSH and CDR2 LQKENI. The CDR3 is 17 amino acids. As DNA, the CDR3 is TGTGCCAGCTCACCACTAACTAGCGGGGAACCCTCCTACGAGCAGTACTTC. It specifies CASSPLTSGEPSYEQYF.

This clonotype was recorded many times. This sequence joins TRBV29-1 and TRBJ1-1; the D is unclear. The CDR3 spans 11 residues. CDR1 and CDR2 from the germline V gene are SQVTM and ANQGSEA. V lost 7 bases to trimming and J lost 6 bases, with 12 bases between them. Here the CDR3 reads CSAAFAAEAFF. The CDR3 nucleotides read TGCAGCGCAGCGTTCGCCGCTGAAGCTTTCTTT. Full variable domain (rest looked up from reference TRBV29-1 and TRBJ1-1): SAVISQKPSRDICQRGTSLTIQCQVDSQVTMMFWYRQQPGQSLTLIATANQGSEATYESGFVIDKFPISRPNLTFSTLTVSNMSPEDSSIYLCSAAFAAEAFFGQGTRLTVV.

The chain combines TRBV7-3 with TRBJ2-7; the D is unclear. From germline, CDR1 is SGHTA and CDR2 FQGTGA. The CDR3 runs 13 residues. The V and J ends lost 5 bases and 3 bases respectively, with 11 bases between them. The CDR3 sequence is CASSLDLNYEQYF. DNA of the CDR3: TGTGCCAGCAGCCTCGATTTGAACTACGAGCAGTACTTC.

This clonotype occurred a few times. The chain links TRBV12-5 to TRBJ1-2; 7 bases align to TRBD1. The CDR3 runs to 13 residues. J gave up 1 base and V 6 bases, and 2 bases lay outside the gene matches. Germline CDR1 is LGHNT and CDR2 is FRNRAP. CDR3 nucleotides: TGTGCTAGTGGCCGGGACAGTAACTATGGCTACACCTTC. Its translation: CASGRDSNYGYTF.

This clonotype was observed at least ten times. The chain has TRBV20-1 and TRBJ1-3; 7 bases line up with TRBD1. The V gene's germline CDR1 is DFQATT and CDR2 SNEGSKA (reference sequence). The CDR3 spans 14 residues. Trimming took 1 base from V and 4 from J; bases not matched to a gene: 4. The DNA of the CDR3 is TGCAGTGCTAGAGGAGGGGGCCCGGGAAACACCATATATTTT. Its translation is CSARGGGPGNTIYF.

This clonotype was counted a few times. The genes are TRBV15 and TRBJ2-1, with D perhaps TRBD1 (5 bases). The CDR3 extends over 14 amino acids. The germline V gene has CDR1 LNHNV and CDR2 YYDKDF (reference sequence). V lost 8 bases and J lost 5, with 16 bases in between. CDR3 coding DNA: TGTGCCACCCAGCCCAGGGCGGTTGACAATGAGCAGTTCTTC. This codes for CATQPRAVDNEQFF.

CDR3 region: CSARDRPSGAETQYF. CDR3 in DNA: TGCAGTGCTAGAGATCGTCCTAGCGGGGCAGAGACCCAGTACTTC. The rearrangement links TRBV20-1 to TRBJ2-5, with TRBD2 matching 9 bases. V trimming: 0 bases; J trimming: 4 bases; junction bases outside the gene matches: 6. CDR3 size: 15 residues. The V gene's germline CDR1 is DFQATT and CDR2 SNEGSKA (reference sequence).

The rearrangement uses TRBV12-3 or TRBV12-4 and TRBJ1-5; D may be TRBD1 (6 bases). This CDR3 has 17 amino acids. Trimming left V 3 bases short and J 0 bases short, with 15 bases between. The CDR3 sequence: CASSFLPGARSNQPQHF. In nucleotides, the CDR3 is TGTGCCAGCAGTTTCCTTCCAGGGGCCCGTAGCAATCAGCCCCAGCATTTT.